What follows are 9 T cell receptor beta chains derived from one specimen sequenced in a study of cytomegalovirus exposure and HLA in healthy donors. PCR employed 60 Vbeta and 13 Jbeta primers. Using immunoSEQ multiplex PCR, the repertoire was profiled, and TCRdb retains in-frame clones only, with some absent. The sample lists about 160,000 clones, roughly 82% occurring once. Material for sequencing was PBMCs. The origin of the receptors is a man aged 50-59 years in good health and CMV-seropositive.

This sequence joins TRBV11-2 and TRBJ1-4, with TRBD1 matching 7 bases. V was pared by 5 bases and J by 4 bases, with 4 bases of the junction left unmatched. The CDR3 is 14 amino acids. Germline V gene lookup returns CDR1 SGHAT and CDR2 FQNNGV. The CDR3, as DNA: TGTGCCAGCAGCAAACAGGGGTTTAATGAAAAACTGTTTTTT. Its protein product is CASSKQGFNEKLFF.

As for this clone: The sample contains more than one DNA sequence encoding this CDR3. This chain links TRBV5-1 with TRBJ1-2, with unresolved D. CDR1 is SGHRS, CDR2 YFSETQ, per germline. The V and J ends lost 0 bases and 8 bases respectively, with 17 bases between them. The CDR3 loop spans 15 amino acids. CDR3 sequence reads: CASSLGASSVSGYTF. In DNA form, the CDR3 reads TGCGCCAGCAGCTTGGGGGCCAGCTCGGTTTCGGGCTACACCTTC.

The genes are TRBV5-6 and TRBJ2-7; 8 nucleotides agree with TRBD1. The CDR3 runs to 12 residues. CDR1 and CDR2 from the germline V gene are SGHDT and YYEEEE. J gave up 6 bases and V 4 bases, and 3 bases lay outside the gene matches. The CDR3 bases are TGTGCCAGCAGCGCAGGGACAGGCGAGCAGTACTTC. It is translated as CASSAGTGEQYF.

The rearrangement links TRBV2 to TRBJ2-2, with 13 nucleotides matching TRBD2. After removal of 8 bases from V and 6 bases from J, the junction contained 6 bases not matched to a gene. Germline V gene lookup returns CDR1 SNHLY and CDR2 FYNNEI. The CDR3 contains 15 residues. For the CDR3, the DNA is TGTGCCAGCGGGGGGGGACTAGCGGGGTCCGGGGAGCTGTTTTTT. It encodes CASGGGLAGSGELFF. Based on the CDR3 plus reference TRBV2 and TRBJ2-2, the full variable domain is EPEVTQTPSHQVTQMGQEVILRCVPISNHLYFYWYRQILGQKVEFLVSFYNNEISEKSEIFDDQFSVERPDGSNFTLKIRSTKLEDSAMYFCASGGGLAGSGELFFGEGSRLTVL.

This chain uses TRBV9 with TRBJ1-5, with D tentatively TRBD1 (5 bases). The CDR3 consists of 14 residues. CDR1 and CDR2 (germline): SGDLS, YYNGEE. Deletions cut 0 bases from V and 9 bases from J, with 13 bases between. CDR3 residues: CASSVGDSLWPQHF. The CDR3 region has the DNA TGTGCCAGCAGCGTAGGGGACTCCTTATGGCCCCAGCATTTT.

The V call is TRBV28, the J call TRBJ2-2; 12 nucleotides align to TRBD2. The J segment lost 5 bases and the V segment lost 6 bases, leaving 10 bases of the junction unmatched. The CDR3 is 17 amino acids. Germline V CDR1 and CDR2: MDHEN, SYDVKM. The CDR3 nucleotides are TGTGCCAGCAGCGATCTAGCCGGGACTAGCGGGACCGGGGAGCTGTTTTTT. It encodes CASSDLAGTSGTGELFF.

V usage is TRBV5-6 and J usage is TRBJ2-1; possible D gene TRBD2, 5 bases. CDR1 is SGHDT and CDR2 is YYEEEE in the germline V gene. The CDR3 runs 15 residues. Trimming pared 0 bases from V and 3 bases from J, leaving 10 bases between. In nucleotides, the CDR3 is TGTGCCAGCAGCTTGGCCAAAGGAGGCTACAATGAGCAGTTCTTC. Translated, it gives CASSLAKGGYNEQFF.

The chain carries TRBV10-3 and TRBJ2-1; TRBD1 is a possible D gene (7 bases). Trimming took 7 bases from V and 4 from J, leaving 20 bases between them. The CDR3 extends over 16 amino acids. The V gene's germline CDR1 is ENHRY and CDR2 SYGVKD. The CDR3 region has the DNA TGTGCCATCACCTCGGGCCAGGGGGGCACATACAATGAGCAGTTCTTC. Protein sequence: CAITSGQGGTYNEQFF.

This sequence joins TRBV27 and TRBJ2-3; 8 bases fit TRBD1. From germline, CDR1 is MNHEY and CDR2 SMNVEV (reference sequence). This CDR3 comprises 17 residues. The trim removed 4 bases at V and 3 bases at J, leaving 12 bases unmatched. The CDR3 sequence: CASSSHLTGGLTDTQYF. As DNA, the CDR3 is TGTGCCAGCAGTTCCCACTTAACAGGGGGATTAACAGATACGCAGTATTTT.